This section outlines one T cell receptor beta chain sequence together with its context. The sample originates from a study of CD8+CD57+ T cells in acquired aplastic anemia. Background on the study: Sorting CD4+ and CD8+ cells gave DNA averaging about 2.9 ug.

According to the study, genomic DNA was the template for TCR beta VDJ and CDR3 profiling. MiXCR, run by TCRdb on the reads, gives a single entry per CDR3 protein. The sample includes 75,000 to 90,000 distinct CDR3 sequences, about 45% seen only once; the top ten take 65% to 70%. Germline V gene lookup returns CDR1 DFQATT and CDR2 SNEGSKA (reference sequence). The CDR3 length is 15 residues. Unmatched junction bases numbered 4, after V lost 5 bases and J lost 0 bases. This sequence was found in a human donor in good health, serving as a control. The material sequenced was sorted CD4+, CD8+, or CD8+CD57+ T cells (not recorded which) from PBMCs. The V and J genes are TRBV20-1 and TRBJ2-1; 10 nucleotides match TRBD2. In DNA form, the CDR3 reads TGCAGTGCTGATAGCGGGGGGTCCTCCTACAATGAGCAGTTCTTC. Encoded protein: CSADSGGSSYNEQFF.